This is a list of T cell receptor beta chains from one sample in a study of response to subunit inactivated influenza vaccine. TCRdb reanalysed the RT-PCR reads using MiXCR and keeps one entry per CDR3 protein. This sample has over 800,000 distinct CDR3 sequences, with about 20% found just once. This sample comprised PBMCs from blood, obtained 5 to 6 days after vaccination. All receptors derive from a man aged 45-65 years who received an inactivated influenza vaccine. Both conserved end residues are part of each CDR3. Each record gives: D gene, V gene, J gene, CDR3 protein. A D gene is named only where the DNA matches it firmly.

D: -; V: TRBV6-5; J: TRBJ1-4; CDR3: CASSSRVGEKLFF
D: -; V: TRBV12-3/TRBV12-4; J: TRBJ2-1; CDR3: CASSLGGQGYNEQFF
D: -; V: TRBV20-1; J: TRBJ2-7; CDR3: CSASPGRSYEQYF
D: -; V: TRBV5-1; J: TRBJ2-2; CDR3: CASSDGRSGELFF
D: TRBD1; V: TRBV5-4; J: TRBJ2-4; CDR3: CATMTGTAKNIQYF
D: TRBD2; V: TRBV5-6; J: TRBJ2-3; CDR3: CASSSLGTSGVGRTDTQYF
D: -; V: TRBV12-3/TRBV12-4; J: TRBJ1-1; CDR3: CASSFISGRVTEAFF
D: -; V: TRBV6-2/TRBV6-3; J: TRBJ2-3; CDR3: CASSYRRTATDTQYF
D: -; V: TRBV19; J: TRBJ2-7; CDR3: CASSISHGGLYEQYF
D: TRBD2; V: TRBV24-1; J: TRBJ2-5; CDR3: CATSGPGTSGSRETQYF
D: -; V: TRBV24-1; J: TRBJ2-5; CDR3: CATSDLAGQGLGTQYF
D: TRBD1; V: TRBV3-1; J: TRBJ2-1; CDR3: CASSQDLSGTGQFF
D: -; V: TRBV5-1; J: TRBJ2-1; CDR3: CASSFGGNNEQFF
D: -; V: TRBV12-3/TRBV12-4; J: TRBJ1-2; CDR3: CASSPGFNYGYTF
D: TRBD2; V: TRBV11-2; J: TRBJ2-5; CDR3: CASSPTTSGGWETQYF
D: TRBD1; V: TRBV12-3/TRBV12-4; J: TRBJ2-1; CDR3: CASSPSGTGDREQFF
D: TRBD2; V: TRBV27; J: TRBJ2-2; CDR3: CASSTALVRASGSTGELFF
D: TRBD2; V: TRBV9; J: TRBJ2-2; CDR3: CASSGLSGGNTGELFF
D: -; V: TRBV7-7; J: TRBJ2-4; CDR3: CASSLEGQIKNIQYF
D: TRBD1; V: TRBV20-1; J: TRBJ1-6; CDR3: CSARGQNNSPLHF
D: -; V: TRBV15; J: TRBJ2-5; CDR3: CATSRDLPIRGRAETQYF
D: -; V: TRBV20-1; J: TRBJ1-2; CDR3: CSVPGMGGYTF
D: -; V: TRBV2; J: TRBJ2-5; CDR3: CASSDSAEQETQYF
D: TRBD2; V: TRBV4-3; J: TRBJ2-5; CDR3: CASSQEGLASETQYF
D: -; V: TRBV24-1; J: TRBJ1-5; CDR3: CATSAAGEGSNQPQHF
D: -; V: TRBV11-2; J: TRBJ2-5; CDR3: CASSYRLPSRETQYF
D: TRBD1; V: TRBV7-8; J: TRBJ1-3; CDR3: CASSYTTDRGQGNTIYF
D: -; V: TRBV20-1; J: TRBJ2-1; CDR3: CSARERRGLYNEQFF
D: TRBD1; V: TRBV5-1; J: TRBJ2-2; CDR3: CASSLSGQGTGELFF
D: TRBD1; V: TRBV27; J: TRBJ1-2; CDR3: CASSPQRQGTYGYTF
D: TRBD1; V: TRBV7-9; J: TRBJ2-7; CDR3: CASSSPTGDEQYF
D: -; V: TRBV6-6; J: TRBJ1-5; CDR3: CASMTGGQPQHF
D: TRBD2; V: TRBV11-2; J: TRBJ2-3; CDR3: CASSFRTSRSDTQYF
D: -; V: TRBV20-1; J: TRBJ2-3; CDR3: CSATRTTDTQYF
D: -; V: TRBV7-9; J: TRBJ1-3; CDR3: CASSKDRGPINTIYF
D: -; V: TRBV14; J: TRBJ2-7; CDR3: CASSQTDRSEQYF
D: TRBD2; V: TRBV7-2; J: TRBJ2-5; CDR3: CASSKLGLAGVQETQYF
D: -; V: TRBV12-3/TRBV12-4; J: TRBJ2-2; CDR3: CASSFYGRPSGELFF
D: -; V: TRBV10-3; J: TRBJ1-5; CDR3: CAISEGQGDQPQHF
D: -; V: TRBV7-8; J: TRBJ2-2; CDR3: CASSLAIALAGELFF
D: -; V: TRBV7-2; J: TRBJ1-2; CDR3: CASSSRTDIYGYTF
D: -; V: TRBV6-5; J: TRBJ1-1; CDR3: CASSWISARGTEAFF
D: -; V: TRBV15; J: TRBJ2-1; CDR3: CATSRDRVGGEQFF
D: -; V: TRBV4-2; J: TRBJ2-1; CDR3: CASSQTDNEQFF
D: TRBD1; V: TRBV10-3; J: TRBJ2-2; CDR3: CAISESITGDTGELFF
D: TRBD1; V: TRBV20-1; J: TRBJ1-5; CDR3: CSVQGDRGRTQPQHF
D: TRBD1; V: TRBV5-1; J: TRBJ1-5; CDR3: CASSLAGWTGGHQPQHF
D: -; V: TRBV7-2; J: TRBJ2-1; CDR3: CASSLTASNEQFF
D: -; V: TRBV20-1; J: TRBJ2-3; CDR3: CSAVDSRGQNTQYF
D: TRBD2; V: TRBV7-8; J: TRBJ2-1; CDR3: CASSLTRTSGRPNEQFF
D: TRBD2; V: TRBV7-2; J: TRBJ2-7; CDR3: CASSHTLAGGSYEQYF
D: -; V: TRBV5-1; J: TRBJ2-5; CDR3: CASRHEGQRQETQYF
D: -; V: TRBV11-2; J: TRBJ1-5; CDR3: CASSLGRDTYSNQPQHF
D: -; V: TRBV5-5; J: TRBJ2-2; CDR3: CASSLLPGLNTGELFF
D: -; V: TRBV10-3; J: TRBJ2-1; CDR3: CAINRPGNEQFF
D: TRBD1; V: TRBV12-3/TRBV12-4; J: TRBJ2-4; CDR3: CASSLGSWDSLAKNIQYF
D: TRBD1; V: TRBV3-1; J: TRBJ2-2; CDR3: CASSPIDRAGELFF
D: -; V: TRBV6-2/TRBV6-3; J: TRBJ2-5; CDR3: CASSYYSEVQETQYF